One T cell receptor (beta chain) is described in this entry. A read error may account for a junction end that differs from germline. This sample was included in a study of human T cells and chemical hapten exposure. CDR1 is KGHDR, CDR2 SFDVKD, per germline. This CDR3 region has 15 residues. Time point reported: patch test 2, 6 weeks after DPC sensitization. Treatment reported: therapeutic diphenylcyclopropenone sensitization with weekly scalp DPC. One entry per CDR3 protein results from TCRdb running MiXCR on the RACE reads. The top ten clones hold about 3% of a sample with some 100,000 distinct CDR3 sequences, roughly a tenth of them seen once.

This sample comprised whole blood, obtained in connection with sensitization to the hapten diphenylcyclopropenone (DPC). V is TRBV24-1 and J is TRBJ2-3, with D possibly being TRBD1 or TRBD2 (5 bases each). This receptor was identified in a woman between 40 and 55 years old with alopecia areata. Some clones in this sample may be carry-over from other donors' samples. CDR3 region: CATSPGAGFTDTLYF. The CDR3 bases are TGTGCCACCAGCCCCGGGGCCGGATTCACAGATACGCTGTATTTT.